This T cell receptor (beta chain) is from a study of radiotherapy plus CTLA-4 blockade in lung cancer. Whole-study findings and limits: Clones derived from tumor TCRs expanded in blood after radiotherapy plus ipilimumab.

Regarding this clone: Its antigen is as yet unknown.

The CDR3 has 13 amino acids. Per germline, CDR1 SGHAT and CDR2 FQNNGV. The V and J ends lost 5 bases and 8 bases respectively, with 15 bases between them. The protocol was immunoSEQ multiplex PCR, while the TCRdb copy is restricted to in-frame clones and leaves out a portion. In the table there are some 80,000 clones, about 80% of which are singletons. Each patient with chemo-refractory metastatic non-small-cell lung cancer was treated with focal radiation plus CTLA-4 blockade using ipilimumab. This clonotype was obtained from a human donor with non-small cell lung cancer who had stable disease on radiotherapy plus ipilimumab. The V and J genes are TRBV11-2 and TRBJ1-1, with a tentative D call TRBD1 (5 bases). The starting material was peripheral blood, obtained from a patient treated with radiotherapy plus ipilimumab. CDR3 sequence: CASSPAGFSEAFF. DNA of the CDR3: TGTGCCAGCAGCCCCGCAGGGTTCTCCGAAGCTTTCTTT.